Only a few counts were recorded for the clone carrying this T cell receptor (beta chain). TCRdb called the 5' RACE reads again in MiXCR, with one record for every CDR3 protein. The sample records around 160,000 distinct CDR3 sequences, around 7.2% being singletons. The data are from a study of T cells after yellow fever vaccination. The sample in question was CD4+ T cells sorted from PBMCs, obtained more than 4 days after the first yellow fever vaccination. This TCR derives from a man aged 18-30 years who received the YFV17D yellow fever vaccine.

The CDR3 region is CASSQGQVKFGAQYF. Here the CDR3 DNA reads TGTGCCAGCAGCCAAGGACAGGTCAAGTTTGGGGCCCAGTACTTC. The rearrangement joins TRBV7-8 to TRBJ2-5, with 7 bases matching TRBD1. Germline V gene data show CDR1 as SGHVS and CDR2 as FQNEAQ. The ends lost 5 bases at V and 9 bases at J; junction bases unmatched: 15. The CDR3 length is 15 residues.